Here is one T cell receptor (beta chain) with its context. The data stem from a study of blood T cell repertoires in COVID-19. Study-level information: Samples came from the United States, Italy and Spain, spanning acute and convalescent COVID-19. Sources were T cells, B-cell-depleted T cells, or PBMCs; the material itself was cDNA or gDNA.

Trimming removed 2 bases at V and 10 bases at J, with 14 bases between. Germline CDR1 and CDR2: MNHNS and SASEGT. CDR3 length: 14 residues. Per the original data handling: The assay estimated nucleated cells by amplifying reference gene primers. Measured with immunoSEQ multiplex PCR; TCRdb has only the in-frame clones, and not every one. That table gives V, J and clone size, and the DNA gave D and trimming. The data contain 65,000 or so clones, 65% to 85% of them singletons. The V call is TRBV6-1, the J call TRBJ1-4, with a tentative D call TRBD1 (5 bases). The sequenced material came from peripheral blood. This clonotype was sampled from a woman aged 50 to 60 with active or convalescent COVID-19. CDR3 nucleotides: TGTGCCAGCAGTGAAACGGGGGAAAGTAGAAAACTGTTTTTT. This encodes CASSETGESRKLFF.